This T cell receptor (beta chain) was retrieved from a study of vaccination and CD4 T cells after COVID-19. Study-level information: The stimulating agents, overlapping spike peptides, came from SARS-CoV-2, HCoV-NL63, HCoV-OC43 and HCoV-229E.

Germline V gene sequence: CDR1 MNHEY, CDR2 SMNVEV (reference sequence). V lost 0 bases and J 4 bases, leaving 12 bases between the germline ends. The CDR3 length is 15 residues. Described treatment: approximately nine-day PBMC culture with coronavirus spike peptide pools or control peptides (ViraFEST assay). Remarks on this clonotype: The antigen is unknown.

At the Johns Hopkins FTIC core, DNA taken from cultured CD4+ T cells was sequenced by way of the Oncomine TCR Beta short-read assay. One entry per CDR3 protein, called by TCRdb with MiXCR from the PCR reads. Of 15,000 to 20,000 distinct CDR3 sequences in the sample, approximately 63% were seen once. Specimen: CD4+ T cells from blood, cultured in vitro. This clonotype was obtained from a human donor who had recovered from COVID-19. This sequence joins TRBV27 and TRBJ1-2, with no clear D. The DNA of the CDR3 is TGTGCCAGCAGTTTATCCCTCGGCTTGATCTATGGCTACACCTTC. As protein: CASSLSLGLIYGYTF.